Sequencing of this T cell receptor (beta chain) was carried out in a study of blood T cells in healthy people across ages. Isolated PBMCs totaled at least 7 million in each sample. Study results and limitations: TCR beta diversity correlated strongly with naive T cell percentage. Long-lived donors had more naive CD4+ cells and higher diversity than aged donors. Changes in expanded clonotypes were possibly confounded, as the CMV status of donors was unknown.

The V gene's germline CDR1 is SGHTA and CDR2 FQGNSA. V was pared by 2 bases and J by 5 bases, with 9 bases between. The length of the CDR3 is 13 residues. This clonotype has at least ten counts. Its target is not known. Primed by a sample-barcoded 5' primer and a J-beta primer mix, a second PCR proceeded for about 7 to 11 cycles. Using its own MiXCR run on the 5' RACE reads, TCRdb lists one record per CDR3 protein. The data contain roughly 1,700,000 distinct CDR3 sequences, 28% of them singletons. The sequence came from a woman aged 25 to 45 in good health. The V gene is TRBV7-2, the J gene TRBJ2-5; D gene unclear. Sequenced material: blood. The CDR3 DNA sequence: TGTGCCAGCAGCTTACCCGTAGGCGAGACCCAGTACTTC. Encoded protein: CASSLPVGETQYF.